The 32 T cell receptor beta chains reported below all come from one sample, sequenced in a study of blood T cell repertoires in COVID-19. Profiled with immunoSEQ multiplex PCR; TCRdb holds only in-frame clones, not every one. The sample consists of approximately 220,000 clones, approximately 84% of them appearing once. Sequencing was carried out using peripheral blood. The receptors were gathered from a man aged 50 or older who had recovered from COVID-19.

This clone appeared a single time. The chain is built from TRBV28 and TRBJ2-7, with 9 nucleotides matching TRBD1. The CDR3 runs 16 residues. The J segment lost 0 bases and the V segment lost 6 bases, leaving 9 bases of the junction unmatched. CDR1 is MDHEN, CDR2 SYDVKM, per germline. The DNA for the CDR3 is TGTGCCAGCAGCTTCAGCGGGACAGGGATCTCCTACGAGCAGTACTTC. Amino acid sequence: CASSFSGTGISYEQYF.

The chain uses TRBV19 and TRBJ2-1, with D possibly TRBD1 on 6 matching bases. The germline gives CDR1 LNHDA, CDR2 SQIVND (reference sequence). V was pared by 5 bases and J by 8 bases, with 13 bases between. This CDR3 spans 13 amino acids. The CDR3 protein is CASSLQGIDEQFF. CDR3 nucleotide sequence: TGTGCCAGTAGTCTACAGGGAATCGATGAGCAGTTCTTC.

V usage is TRBV28 and J usage is TRBJ1-1; the D is unclear. Germline V gene lookup returns CDR1 MDHEN and CDR2 SYDVKM. Trimming stripped 2 bases from V and 1 base from J, with 11 bases between. This CDR3 is 15 amino acids long. The CDR3 coding sequence is TGTGCCAGCAGTTTACATACACGAACGAACACTGAAGCTTTCTTT. It encodes CASSLHTRTNTEAFF.

This chain joins TRBV13 and TRBJ2-1, with 7 bases that match TRBD1. Per the germline V gene, CDR1 is PRHDT and CDR2 is FYEKMQ (reference sequence). Unmatched junction bases numbered 4, after V lost 2 bases and J lost 0 bases. This CDR3 is 16 amino acids long. DNA for the CDR3: TGTGCCAGCAGCTTATGGGGACAGAGCTCCTACAATGAGCAGTTCTTC. Translating gives CASSLWGQSSYNEQFF.

The chain is built from TRBV24-1 and TRBJ2-2, with TRBD1 identical over 10 bases. Germline-derived CDR1 and CDR2 are KGHDR and SFDVKD. The CDR3 covers 16 residues. V lost 4 bases to trimming and J lost 6 bases; unmatched junction nucleotides: 7. The CDR3 coding sequence is TGTGCCACCAGTGACACGGGACAGGGGTATTCCGGGGAGCTGTTTTTT. Protein: CATSDTGQGYSGELFF.

The chain combines TRBV5-1 with TRBJ2-5, with TRBD1 identical over 7 bases. Germline V lookup: CDR1 SGHRS, CDR2 YFSETQ. Trimming cost V 8 bases and J 3 bases; bases outside gene matches: 7. The CDR3 extends over 13 amino acids. DNA of the CDR3: TGCGCCAGTGCGACAGGGTGGAAAGAGACCCAGTACTTC. The encoded protein is CASATGWKETQYF. Full variable domain (remainder filled in from reference TRBV5-1 and TRBJ2-5): KAGVTQTPRYLIKTRGQQVTLSCSPISGHRSVSWYQQTPGQGLQFLFEYFSETQRNKGNFPGRFSGRQFSNSRSEMNVSTLELGDSALYLCASATGWKETQYFGPGTRLLVL.

Here the CDR3 DNA reads TGTGCCAGTACCCAAAGCTCGGGTTCACCCCTCCACTTT. It specifies CASTQSSGSPLHF. The chain joins TRBV19 to TRBJ1-6; no clear D. Per the germline V gene, CDR1 is LNHDA and CDR2 is SQIVND (reference sequence). The CDR3 totals 13 residues. Between the trimmed V and J ends, which lost 7 bases and 9 bases, there was a span of 13 bases.

This clone was detected a few times. The chain couples TRBV10-2 to TRBJ2-5; D might be TRBD1 (5 bases). The germline gives CDR1 WSHSY, CDR2 SAAADI. The CDR3 totals 12 residues. With 8 bases removed from V and 5 bases from J, the gap between germline ends came to 12 bases. The CDR3 DNA reads as TGCGCCAGCGGGTCAGGGTCCGAGACCCAGTACTTC. It translates to CASGSGSETQYF.

This clone has just a few counts. V and J are TRBV5-1 and TRBJ1-5; tentative D call: TRBD1 (5 bases). The CDR3 sequence is 15 residues long. The germline V and J ends were trimmed by 3 bases and 1 base, with 11 bases remaining between them. Per the germline V gene, CDR1 is SGHRS and CDR2 is YFSETQ. This chain's CDR3 is CASSWEGLSNQPQHF. In nucleotides, the CDR3 is TGCGCCAGCAGCTGGGAGGGGTTGAGCAATCAGCCCCAGCATTTT.

The genes are TRBV28 and TRBJ2-1, with TRBD2 matching over 7 bases. This CDR3 has 13 amino acids. Germline CDR1 and CDR2: MDHEN and SYDVKM. The J segment lost 7 bases and the V segment lost 6 bases, leaving 6 bases of the junction unmatched. CDR3: CASRRGGSNEQFF. The CDR3, as DNA: TGTGCCAGCAGAAGGGGAGGGAGTAATGAGCAGTTCTTC.

The rearrangement links TRBV10-3 to TRBJ1-2; 10 nucleotides match TRBD1. Trimming cost V 5 bases and J 4 bases; bases outside gene matches: 4. Germline CDR1 ENHRY, CDR2 SYGVKD. The CDR3 covers 14 residues. The CDR3 region is CAISLDRGGYGYTF. CDR3 coding DNA: TGTGCCATCAGTTTGGACAGGGGGGGCTATGGCTACACCTTC.

The chain links TRBV7-2 to TRBJ2-3; 7 nucleotides line up with TRBD1. This CDR3 has 15 amino acids. The germline CDR1 and CDR2 sequences are SGHTA and FQGNSA. The trim removed 4 bases at V and 6 bases at J, leaving 10 bases unmatched. CDR3 loop: CASSSDRSPRDTQYF. Here the CDR3 DNA reads TGTGCCAGCAGCTCGGACAGGTCCCCCCGGGATACGCAGTATTTT.

The V gene is TRBV5-6, the J gene TRBJ2-3; perhaps TRBD2 as D (6 bases). This CDR3 spans 15 amino acids. V lost 2 bases and J lost 3, with 13 bases in between. The germline V gene encodes CDR1 SGHDT and CDR2 YYEEEE. Here the CDR3 reads CASSLLARETDTQYF. The CDR3 DNA sequence: TGTGCCAGCAGCTTACTGGCTCGGGAGACAGATACGCAGTATTTT.

The J gene is TRBJ2-3, the V gene TRBV7-9; TRBD2 might be the D (6 bases). The CDR3 is made up of 16 amino acids. CDR1 SEHNR and CDR2 FQNEAQ come from the germline V gene (reference sequence). Trimming left V 2 bases short and J 1 base short, with 13 bases between. The CDR3 DNA reads TGTGCCAGCAGCTTAAGAGGGAGGTATGGCACAGATACGCAGTATTTT. Amino acids: CASSLRGRYGTDTQYF.

The J gene is TRBJ1-2, the V gene TRBV18; D is uncertain. Trimming pared 5 bases from V and 4 bases from J, leaving 17 bases between. Germline values: CDR1 KGHSH, CDR2 LQKENI. This CDR3 comprises 15 residues. The CDR3 spells CASSIYAPGSYGYTF. CDR3 DNA sequence: TGTGCCAGCTCAATATATGCCCCCGGGAGCTATGGCTACACCTTC.

J is TRBJ2-1 and V is TRBV7-9, with TRBD2 matching 8 bases. This CDR3 comprises 16 residues. V shed 1 base and J 3 bases; nucleotides not matched to a gene: 5. CDR1 is SEHNR and CDR2 is FQNEAQ in the germline V gene (reference sequence). CDR3 amino acids: CASSLVLLAGYNEQFF. CDR3 sequence (DNA): TGTGCCAGCAGCTTAGTCCTCCTAGCGGGCTACAATGAGCAGTTCTTC.

This clone has just a few counts. The rearrangement uses TRBV6-6 and TRBJ2-7, with 14 bases identical to TRBD2. The CDR3 extends over 16 amino acids. Germline V gene data show CDR1 as MNHNY and CDR2 as SVGAGI (reference sequence). The junction had 4 bases not matched to a gene; V was cut back by 5 bases and J by 1 base. The CDR3 protein is CASSLGTSGGSYEQYF. The CDR3 DNA sequence: TGTGCCAGCAGTCTCGGGACTAGCGGGGGATCCTACGAGCAGTACTTC.

This clone was recorded once. The V call is TRBV6-5, the J call TRBJ1-2; 7 positions match TRBD1. Germline V CDR1 and CDR2: MNHEY, SVGAGI. The junction had 7 bases not matched to a gene; V was cut back by 6 bases and J by 0 bases. This CDR3 region has 15 residues. The CDR3 nucleotides are TGTGCCAGCAGAACAGGGGTGGCCTCTAACTATGGCTACACCTTC. This sequence encodes CASRTGVASNYGYTF.

A few counts support this clone. This sequence joins TRBV10-2 and TRBJ1-2, with D possibly TRBD1 on 6 matching bases. The CDR3 has 13 amino acids. The V gene lost 3 bases and the J gene lost 5 bases, with 10 bases spanning the gap. Germline values: CDR1 WSHSY, CDR2 SAAADI. The CDR3 DNA is TGCGCCAGCAGTGAACCGGACAGTTATGGCTACACCTTC. Translation gives CASSEPDSYGYTF.

V gene TRBV5-1 combines with J gene TRBJ1-1, with 7 bases lining up with TRBD1. J was trimmed by 1 base and V by 3 bases; bases with no gene match: 6. Germline V gives CDR1 SGHRS, CDR2 YFSETQ. This CDR3 has 15 amino acids. CDR3 region: CASSWQTGPNTEAFF. CDR3 in DNA: TGCGCCAGCAGCTGGCAGACAGGGCCGAACACTGAAGCTTTCTTT.

This clone has only one observation. The same CDR3 also results from other DNA sequences found in this sample. The genes are TRBV7-8 and TRBJ2-5; 7 bases are a match to TRBD1. Trimming at V came to 4 bases and at J to 1 base, leaving 3 bases not matched to a gene. The CDR3 consists of 14 residues. Per germline, CDR1 SGHVS and CDR2 FQNEAQ. CDR3 region: CASSSRQGQETQYF. DNA of the CDR3: TGTGCCAGCAGCTCTAGACAGGGCCAAGAGACCCAGTACTTC.

The chain uses TRBV19 and TRBJ2-1, with 14 positions matching TRBD2. With V trimmed by 9 bases and J by 0 bases, 10 bases remained unmatched. The CDR3 length is 18 residues. Germline V lookup: CDR1 LNHDA, CDR2 SQIVND (reference sequence). Here the CDR3 reads CASPYRTSGRPSYNEQFF. In DNA form, the CDR3 reads TGTGCCAGCCCCTACCGGACTAGCGGGAGGCCCTCCTACAATGAGCAGTTCTTC.

The gene calls are TRBV10-3 and TRBJ1-2; 7 bases match TRBD1. The CDR3 is 15 residues long. Unmatched junction bases numbered 14, after V lost 10 bases and J lost 3 bases. The V gene's germline CDR1 is ENHRY and CDR2 SYGVKD. CDR3 DNA sequence: TGTGCCACCCACCCGTCTCTCGACAGGGACTATGGCTACACCTTC. It codes for CATHPSLDRDYGYTF.

The rearrangement joins TRBV10-1 to TRBJ2-1; D is possibly TRBD2 (6 bases). This CDR3 contains 13 residues. Germline CDR1 reads WNHNN; CDR2 reads SYGVQD (reference sequence). Deletions cut 3 bases from V and 10 bases from J, with 13 bases between. DNA for the CDR3: TGCGCCAGCAGTGAAGGCGGGATCAGCGAGCAGTTCTTC. Its protein is CASSEGGISEQFF.

The genes are TRBV5-1 and TRBJ2-2; weak D call: TRBD2 (6 bases). CDR3 length: 18 amino acids. V dropped 4 bases and J dropped 6 bases, with 25 bases sitting between them. Germline V gene lookup returns CDR1 SGHRS and CDR2 YFSETQ. CDR3 protein: CASSAQANIGTLAGELFF. The DNA for the CDR3 is TGCGCCAGCAGCGCCCAGGCGAATATTGGGACTCTCGCCGGGGAGCTGTTTTTT.

The rearrangement joins TRBV28 to TRBJ2-5; D gene unclear. The V gene lost 7 bases and the J gene lost 3 bases, with 15 bases spanning the gap. Germline V gene sequence: CDR1 MDHEN, CDR2 SYDVKM. The CDR3 is made up of 14 amino acids. This CDR3 reads CASTSSPVEETQYF. The CDR3 DNA reads as TGTGCCAGCACCTCGTCTCCCGTAGAAGAGACCCAGTACTTC.

The chain joins TRBV19 to TRBJ2-3; D is possibly TRBD1 (5 bases). CDR1 is LNHDA, CDR2 SQIVND, per germline (reference sequence). The CDR3 extends over 14 amino acids. The V and J ends lost 3 bases and 5 bases respectively, with 12 bases between them. CDR3 in DNA: TGTGCCAGTAGTATTCCGCGAAGGGGAGATACGCAGTATTTT. Translation: CASSIPRRGDTQYF.

The chain combines TRBV10-3 with TRBJ2-7; 7 bases line up with TRBD2. J lost 0 bases, V lost 2 bases, and 7 bases had no gene match. CDR3 length equals 16 residues. Germline V gene data show CDR1 as ENHRY and CDR2 as SYGVKD. The DNA of the CDR3 is TGTGCCATCAGTGAGCCGTCTAGCGGATACTCCTACGAGCAGTACTTC. It yields the protein CAISEPSSGYSYEQYF.

The chain employs TRBV3-1 (or the pseudogene TRBV3-2) and TRBJ1-2; TRBD1 matches 7 bases. V was clipped by 2 bases and J by 5 bases; unmatched bases: 5. The CDR3 is 14 amino acids. Germline lookup yields CDR1 LGHDT and CDR2 YNNKEL (reference sequence). CDR3: CASSQQPGQYGYTF. The CDR3 DNA reads as TGTGCCAGCAGCCAACAACCGGGACAGTATGGCTACACCTTC.

The chain combines TRBV28 with TRBJ1-3, with TRBD1 matching over 11 bases. Germline CDR1 and CDR2: MDHEN and SYDVKM. CDR3 size: 16 residues. Trimming took 6 bases from V and 4 from J; bases not matched to a gene: 8. CDR3 DNA: TGTGCCAGCAGCTCGACCGGGACAGGGGGAGGAAACACCATATATTTT. This encodes CASSSTGTGGGNTIYF.

V usage is TRBV2 and J usage is TRBJ1-6; D gene ambiguous. V lost 8 bases, J lost 14 bases, and 13 bases lay in between. The CDR3 spans 11 residues. Per the germline V gene, CDR1 is SNHLY and CDR2 is FYNNEI. For the CDR3, the DNA is TGTGCCAGCGATACTGGACTCACCCTCCACTTT. Its translation: CASDTGLTLHF.

This clone was observed a few times. V is TRBV7-9 and J is TRBJ2-7; possible D gene TRBD2, 6 bases. Trimming removed 3 bases at V and 3 bases at J, with 9 bases between. Germline values: CDR1 SEHNR, CDR2 FQNEAQ (reference sequence). The CDR3 is 13 residues long. CDR3 amino acids: CASSLGLNYEQYF. CDR3 sequence (DNA): TGTGCCAGCAGCTTGGGACTCAACTACGAGCAGTACTTC. The entire variable domain, with the rest obtained from reference TRBV7-9 and TRBJ2-7, is as follows: DTGVSQNPRHKITKRGQNVTFRCDPISEHNRLYWYRQTLGQGPEFLTYFQNEAQLEKSRLLSDRFSAERPKGSFSTLEIQRTEQGDSAMYLCASSLGLNYEQYFGPGTRLTVT.